Presented here are 21 T cell receptor beta chains from one specimen sequenced in a study of T cell responses to AZD1222 COVID-19 vaccine. Assay used: immunoSEQ multiplex PCR; TCRdb lists only in-frame clones, some missing. The sample holds approximately 130,000 clones, around 90% seen once. The material was peripheral blood, obtained 28 days after the second dose of the MenACWY control vaccine. These receptor sequences come from an adult who received the MenACWY meningococcal vaccine as a control.

This clone was found once. This rearrangement joins TRBV6-5 to TRBJ2-3; D is unclear. Germline-derived CDR1 and CDR2 are MNHEY and SVGAGI. The CDR3 contains 15 residues. Trimming stripped 7 bases from V and 0 bases from J, with 14 bases between. CDR3 sequence: CASKEFGSSTDTQYF. The CDR3 DNA is TGTGCCAGCAAGGAATTCGGCTCTAGCACAGATACGCAGTATTTT.

This rearrangement joins TRBV2 to TRBJ1-2, with D maybe TRBD1 (5 bases). In germline, CDR1 is SNHLY, CDR2 FYNNEI. This CDR3 has 14 amino acids. V was pared by 1 base and J by 2 bases, with 8 bases between. For the CDR3, the DNA is TGTGCCAGCAGTGAAGGGCGGGGGAACTATGGCTACACCTTC. The encoded protein is CASSEGRGNYGYTF.

This chain connects TRBV5-8 to TRBJ2-5, with a weak D call TRBD1 (6 bases). CDR1 is SGHTS, CDR2 YDEGEE, per germline. CDR3 length: 16 residues. V shed 4 bases and J shed 5 bases, with 21 bases lying between them. The CDR3 spells CASSQSNRVRVETQYF. The CDR3 nucleotides read TGTGCCAGCAGCCAAAGCAACAGGGTCAGGGTGGAGACCCAGTACTTC.

CDR3: CASDQAGTEAFF. The DNA of the CDR3 is TGTGCCAGCGATCAGGCGGGCACTGAAGCTTTCTTT. The chain joins TRBV2 to TRBJ1-1; no firm D call. Germline V gene sequence: CDR1 SNHLY, CDR2 FYNNEI. There are 12 residues in the CDR3. V lost 8 bases, J lost 4 bases, and 11 bases lay in between. Full variable domain (outside the CDR3, taken from reference TRBV2 and TRBJ1-1): EPEVTQTPSHQVTQMGQEVILRCVPISNHLYFYWYRQILGQKVEFLVSFYNNEISEKSEIFDDQFSVERPDGSNFTLKIRSTKLEDSAMYFCASDQAGTEAFFGQGTRLTVV.

The rearrangement uses TRBV28 and TRBJ1-2; TRBD1 matches 8 bases. The CDR3 spans 17 residues. Germline V gene sequence: CDR1 MDHEN, CDR2 SYDVKM. Trimming cost V 5 bases and J 2 bases; bases outside gene matches: 13. DNA of the CDR3: TGTGCCAGCAGTCCATCACCCTTCGGGGACAGGAACTATGGCTACACCTTC. This gives the protein CASSPSPFGDRNYGYTF.

The chain carries TRBV6-6 and TRBJ1-2; 12 bases fit TRBD1. The CDR3 has 14 residues. CDR1 is MNHNY and CDR2 is SVGAGI in the germline V gene (reference sequence). With 5 bases clipped from V and 8 bases from J, the junction kept 6 bases outside the gene matches. CDR3: CASSPGTGGAGYTF. CDR3 DNA: TGTGCCAGCAGTCCCGGGACAGGGGGCGCGGGCTACACCTTC.

The chain joins TRBV13 to TRBJ2-5; no clear D gene. The CDR3 is 16 residues long. Between the trimmed V and J ends, which lost 4 bases and 3 bases, there was a span of 18 bases. Germline V gene data show CDR1 as PRHDT and CDR2 as FYEKMQ (reference sequence). CDR3 nucleotides: TGTGCCAGCAGCTGGCGTAGGGCAGTGGCCAAAGAGACCCAGTACTTC. Protein sequence: CASSWRRAVAKETQYF.

This chain connects TRBV27 to TRBJ1-2; D unresolved. CDR3 length equals 12 residues. Germline V gives CDR1 MNHEY, CDR2 SMNVEV (reference sequence). V gave up 6 bases and J gave up 7 bases, with 12 bases separating them. The CDR3 here is CASSALQGGYTF. CDR3 sequence (DNA): TGTGCCAGCAGCGCGCTTCAAGGTGGCTACACCTTC.

The chain uses TRBV19 and TRBJ2-2, with a possible D match to TRBD2 (7 bases). Germline values: CDR1 LNHDA, CDR2 SQIVND (reference sequence). The CDR3 length is 15 residues. The V end lost 3 bases, the J end lost 6 bases, and 14 bases lay between the germline ends. The CDR3 region is CASSINGGAPGELFF. The CDR3 bases are TGTGCCAGTAGTATCAATGGGGGGGCCCCCGGGGAGCTGTTTTTT.

The rearrangement uses TRBV6-2 or TRBV6-3 and TRBJ1-1; D is unresolved. The length of the CDR3 is 15 residues. V dropped 2 bases and J dropped 0 bases, with 10 bases sitting between them. Per germline, CDR1 MNHEY and CDR2 SVGEGT. The CDR3 region has the DNA TGTGCCAGCAGTTACAGTTACATACTGAACACTGAAGCTTTCTTT. As protein: CASSYSYILNTEAFF.

This clone has just one count. CDR3 sequence (DNA): TGCTCGACACCCGGATCTGGCTACACCTTC. As protein: CSTPGSGYTF. V usage is TRBV20-1 and J usage is TRBJ1-2; D is unclear. The length of the CDR3 is 10 residues. From germline, CDR1 is DFQATT and CDR2 SNEGSKA (reference sequence).

The chain recombines TRBV28 with TRBJ2-2, with D possibly TRBD2 on 5 matching bases. The CDR3 is 14 residues long. From germline, CDR1 is MDHEN and CDR2 SYDVKM. Trimming took 7 bases from V and 1 from J, leaving 10 bases between them. The CDR3 bases are TGTGCCAGCAATAACGGGGAGAACACCGGGGAGCTGTTTTTT. It specifies CASNNGENTGELFF. Filled out from reference TRBV28 and TRBJ2-2, the complete variable domain reads DVKVTQSSRYLVKRTGEKVFLECVQDMDHENMFWYRQDPGLGLRLIYFSYDVKMKEKGDIPEGYSVSREKKERFSLILESASTNQTSMYLCASNNGENTGELFFGEGSRLTVL.

The chain joins TRBV5-1 to TRBJ2-6, with unresolved D. Germline CDR1 is SGHRS and CDR2 is YFSETQ. CDR3 length: 17 residues. V was shortened by 0 bases and J by 0 bases, with 10 bases between the two germline ends. The CDR3 nucleotides are TGCGCCAGCAGCTTGGCCCCCAGGTCCTCTGGGGCCAACGTCCTGACTTTC. It yields the protein CASSLAPRSSGANVLTF. The whole variable domain, remainder taken from reference TRBV5-1 and TRBJ2-6, is KAGVTQTPRYLIKTRGQQVTLSCSPISGHRSVSWYQQTPGQGLQFLFEYFSETQRNKGNFPGRFSGRQFSNSRSEMNVSTLELGDSALYLCASSLAPRSSGANVLTFGAGSRLTVL.

The V gene is TRBV28, the J gene TRBJ2-3; tentative D call: TRBD2 (6 bases). V lost 5 bases, J lost 2 bases, and 14 bases lay in between. The CDR3 sequence is 15 residues long. From germline, CDR1 is MDHEN and CDR2 SYDVKM. Here the CDR3 reads CASSLQRAYTDTQYF. CDR3 DNA sequence: TGTGCCAGCAGTCTTCAGCGGGCCTACACAGATACGCAGTATTTT.

This clone was detected only once. V usage is TRBV6-2 or TRBV6-3 and J usage is TRBJ2-4; D might be TRBD2 (5 bases). CDR1 is MNHEY, CDR2 SVGEGT, per germline. The CDR3 length is 15 residues. V was shortened by 6 bases and J by 0 bases, with 12 bases between the two germline ends. The CDR3 sequence is CASSSPGEAKNIQYF. CDR3 DNA: TGTGCCAGCAGCAGCCCCGGGGAAGCCAAAAACATTCAGTACTTC.

V gene TRBV27 combines with J gene TRBJ2-1; 12 nucleotides agree with TRBD1. Looked up from germline, CDR1 is MNHEY and CDR2 is SMNVEV (reference sequence). The J segment lost 10 bases and the V segment lost 4 bases, leaving 8 bases of the junction unmatched. This CDR3 region has 15 residues. This CDR3 is CASSSGTGGWWEQFF. The CDR3 DNA reads TGTGCCAGCAGTTCCGGGACAGGGGGCTGGTGGGAGCAGTTCTTC.

V and J are TRBV11-2 and TRBJ2-5, with 10 bases fitting TRBD1. Germline CDR1 and CDR2: SGHAT and FQNNGV. CDR3 length equals 16 residues. V was clipped by 3 bases and J by 3 bases; unmatched bases: 7. The CDR3 region has the DNA TGTGCCAGCAGCTTGGGTCTGACAGGGGGCAAAGAGACCCAGTACTTC. It translates to CASSLGLTGGKETQYF.

This chain links TRBV3-1 (or the pseudogene TRBV3-2) with TRBJ1-6; D gene uncertain. Trimming cost V 0 bases and J 8 bases, with 11 bases left between them. Germline CDR1 LGHDT, CDR2 YNNKEL (reference sequence). This CDR3 has 15 residues. Here the CDR3 reads CASSQDGDRDSPLHF. Written as DNA, the CDR3 is TGTGCCAGCAGCCAAGACGGTGATAGGGATTCACCCCTCCACTTT.

The V and J genes are TRBV5-4 and TRBJ1-2; D call uncertain. The CDR3 is 14 residues long. Germline V CDR1 and CDR2: SGHNT, YYREEE (reference sequence). V gave up 4 bases and J gave up 2 bases, with 12 bases separating them. The CDR3 DNA reads as TGTGCCAGCAGCAATAAGTACCGGAACTATGGCTACACCTTC. This codes for CASSNKYRNYGYTF.

The chain employs TRBV19 and TRBJ1-5, with 7 bases lining up with TRBD1. Germline-derived CDR1 and CDR2 are LNHDA and SQIVND (reference sequence). With 6 bases clipped from V and 3 bases from J, the junction kept 8 bases outside the gene matches. This CDR3 spans 15 amino acids. The CDR3, as DNA: TGTGCCAGTAGCCCATCGGGGACAGCCAATCAGCCCCAGCATTTT. Its translation is CASSPSGTANQPQHF.

The CDR3 DNA is TGTGCCAGCAGCCCCCTACAGGGGCAAGGGATCCGCAATGAGCAGTTCTTC. It yields the protein CASSPLQGQGIRNEQFF. The genes are TRBV11-2 and TRBJ2-1, with TRBD1 matching over 7 bases. Germline V gene data show CDR1 as SGHAT and CDR2 as FQNNGV. V was clipped by 5 bases and J by 6 bases; unmatched bases: 16. The CDR3 has 17 amino acids.